This entry features one T cell receptor beta chain sequence. What it binds is not known. Germline CDR1 is MNHEY and CDR2 is SMNVEV (reference sequence). V lost 5 bases and J lost 3, with 17 bases in between. CDR3 length equals 16 residues. This sample is drawn from a study of T cell repertoires in cytomegalovirus infection. Using its own MiXCR run on the reads, TCRdb lists one record per CDR3 protein. The sample contains hundreds of thousands of distinct CDR3 sequences, approximately 31% of which appear only once. The genes are TRBV27 and TRBJ1-5; a possible D gene is TRBD1 (6 bases). The source material was cultured CD8+ T cells from PBMCs, sampled from culture after CMV antigen stimulation. This TCR came from a human donor in good health (CMV status not recorded). Some clones in this sample may be carry-over from other donors' samples. The CDR3 sequence is CASSPSGGRVNQPQHF. As DNA, the CDR3 is TGTGCCAGCAGTCCCTCGGGGGGGCGCGTCAATCAGCCCCAGCATTTT.